The 28 T cell receptor beta chains reported below all come from one sample, sequenced in a study of spatial heterogeneity in lung cancer. Specified time point: sample taken at primary tumor resection. TCRdb independently ran MiXCR on the 5' RACE reads; one entry per CDR3 protein. This sample has 10,000 to 15,000 distinct CDR3 sequences; 3.8% occur once, and the top ten carry 40% to 55%. Here the sequenced sample was PBMCs, taken at surgery. These receptors all stem from a male donor with early-stage non-small cell lung cancer.

In this sample, this clonotype turned up many times. The V call is TRBV12-3 or TRBV12-4, the J call TRBJ2-6, with unresolved D. This CDR3 is built from 17 residues. V was cut by 7 bases and J by 0 bases, with 16 bases left in between. The CDR3 loop is CASTPRITLSGANVLTF. The DNA for the CDR3 is TGTGCCAGCACCCCGCGGATCACTCTCTCTGGGGCCAACGTCCTGACTTTC.

There are many counts of this clonotype. V and J are TRBV20-1 and TRBJ1-1; D unresolved. V lost 7 bases, J lost 1 base, and 7 bases lay in between. Germline V lookup: CDR1 DFQATT, CDR2 SNEGSKA (reference sequence). The CDR3 spans 11 residues. DNA for the CDR3: TGCAGTGGGAAGGGGAACACTGAAGCTTTCTTT. It codes for CSGKGNTEAFF.

This clonotype was counted at least ten times. The chain employs TRBV29-1 and TRBJ1-5; maybe TRBD1 (5 bases). V lost 6 bases, J lost 3 bases, and 12 bases lay in between. The germline V gene has CDR1 SQVTM and CDR2 ANQGSEA. This CDR3 spans 13 amino acids. In DNA form, the CDR3 reads TGCAGCGTCCGACAGACTCTCAATCAGCCCCAGCATTTT. Amino acids: CSVRQTLNQPQHF. The variable domain in full, with the rest retrieved from reference TRBV29-1 and TRBJ1-5, is SAVISQKPSRDICQRGTSLTIQCQVDSQVTMMFWYRQQPGQSLTLIATANQGSEATYESGFVIDKFPISRPNLTFSTLTVSNMSPEDSSIYLCSVRQTLNQPQHFGDGTRLSIL.

Many counts were recorded for this clonotype. This chain links TRBV13 with TRBJ2-3, with D unclear. V lost 5 bases and J 14 bases, leaving 17 bases between the germline ends. Looked up from germline, CDR1 is PRHDT and CDR2 is FYEKMQ (reference sequence). The CDR3 has 12 amino acids. The CDR3, as DNA: TGTGCCAGCAGCCCCCGTTTTGGCCGGCTGTATTTT. Its translation: CASSPRFGRLYF.

The table lists this clonotype with many counts. The rearrangement uses TRBV7-4 and TRBJ1-6; D is possibly TRBD1 (5 bases). The CDR3 runs to 23 residues. V was cut by 4 bases and J by 7 bases, with 38 bases left in between. From germline, CDR1 is SGHVT and CDR2 SQSDAQ. The CDR3 sequence is CASSSIPGHALNSPLALNSPLHF. The CDR3 DNA is TGTGCCAGCAGCTCTATCCCCGGACACGCGTTGAATTCACCCCTCGCGTTGAATTCACCCCTCCACTTT.

By share of the sample, this clonotype is medium-sized. The J gene is TRBJ2-1, the V gene TRBV29-1; no clear D. Germline V gene data show CDR1 as SQVTM and CDR2 as ANQGSEA. V was trimmed by 4 bases and J by 7 bases, leaving 11 bases between them. The CDR3 has 12 amino acids. CDR3 DNA sequence: TGCAGCGTTGTTTTAATGGGAAATGAGCAGTTCTTC. As protein: CSVVLMGNEQFF.

This clonotype was recorded at least ten times. The chain combines TRBV10-1 with TRBJ2-2; TRBD2 matches 14 bases. The CDR3 totals 18 residues. Germline V gene lookup returns CDR1 WNHNN and CDR2 SYGVQD (reference sequence). The ends lost 5 bases at V and 0 bases at J; junction bases unmatched: 5. The CDR3 loop reads CASSPGLAGGPNTGELFF. The DNA for the CDR3 is TGCGCCAGCAGTCCTGGACTAGCGGGAGGCCCGAACACCGGGGAGCTGTTTTTT.

This clonotype has at least ten counts. The chain carries TRBV7-8 and TRBJ2-2; 9 nucleotides line up with TRBD2. From germline, CDR1 is SGHVS and CDR2 FQNEAQ. The V gene end was trimmed by 4 bases and the J gene end by 3 bases; junction bases not matched to a gene: 15. The CDR3 is 19 residues long. CDR3 amino acids: CASSSGVLAGTRDTGELFF. The CDR3 DNA sequence: TGTGCCAGCAGCTCCGGGGTACTAGCGGGTACCCGAGACACCGGGGAGCTGTTTTTT. The variable domain in full, completed from reference TRBV7-8 and TRBJ2-2, reads GAGVSQSPRYKVAKRGQDVALRCDPISGHVSLFWYQQALGQGPEFLTYFQNEAQLDKSGLPSDRFFAERPEGSVSTLKIQRTQQEDSAVYLCASSSGVLAGTRDTGELFFGEGSRLTVL.

This clonotype was counted ten times or more. This chain connects TRBV20-1 to TRBJ2-5; 8 bases line up with TRBD2. The trim removed 3 bases at V and 5 bases at J, leaving 14 bases unmatched. The germline CDR1 and CDR2 sequences are DFQATT and SNEGSKA (reference sequence). The CDR3 consists of 16 residues. The CDR3 spells CSASFLAGKVRETQYF. In DNA form, the CDR3 reads TGCAGTGCTAGTTTTTTAGCGGGAAAAGTGAGGGAGACCCAGTACTTC.

The sample holds many counts of this clonotype. CDR3 sequence: CASRTVTTDTQYF. CDR3 DNA: TGTGCCAGCAGGACAGTGACCACAGATACGCAGTATTTT. The V call is TRBV6-2 or TRBV6-3, the J call TRBJ2-3; D might be TRBD1 (5 bases). The CDR3 has 13 residues. V lost 6 bases and J 2 bases, leaving 9 bases between the germline ends. Looked up from germline, CDR1 is MNHEY and CDR2 is SVGEGT.

In its sample, this clonotype was seen many times. The rearrangement joins TRBV5-1 to TRBJ2-1; 10 bases agree with TRBD2. The germline CDR1 and CDR2 sequences are SGHRS and YFSETQ. This CDR3 comprises 15 residues. Trimming took 1 base from V and 7 from J; bases not matched to a gene: 5. The CDR3 DNA reads TGCGCCAGCAGCTTGCGGGCTAGCGGGGGTAATGAGCAGTTCTTC. It translates to CASSLRASGGNEQFF.

This clonotype was picked up many times. This chain joins TRBV9 and TRBJ2-7; D perhaps matches TRBD2 (6 bases). The CDR3 spans 14 residues. Per the germline V gene, CDR1 is SGDLS and CDR2 is YYNGEE. V was pared by 3 bases and J by 7 bases, with 17 bases between. CDR3 nucleotide sequence: TGTGCCAGCAGCGCACCCGGGACGGCGGGGGAGCAGTACTTC. It yields the protein CASSAPGTAGEQYF.

This clonotype is classed as medium-sized. The chain joins TRBV28 to TRBJ2-1; D gene uncertain. CDR1 and CDR2 from the germline V gene are MDHEN and SYDVKM. V shed 6 bases and J shed 4 bases, with 7 bases lying between them. CDR3 length equals 12 residues. CDR3 loop: CASRPRYNEQFF. In DNA form, the CDR3 reads TGTGCCAGCAGGCCAAGATACAATGAGCAGTTCTTC.

This clonotype was observed at least ten times. The chain uses TRBV18 and TRBJ2-5, with D maybe TRBD2 (6 bases). The CDR3 loop spans 18 amino acids. The germline V and J ends were trimmed by 1 base and 4 bases, with 22 bases remaining between them. Germline V gives CDR1 KGHSH, CDR2 LQKENI. The CDR3: CASSPRTIGGTAPETQYF. The CDR3 DNA is TGTGCCAGCTCACCACGGACTATCGGCGGGACGGCCCCAGAGACCCAGTACTTC.

This clonotype has more than one count but fewer than ten. The genes are TRBV20-1 and TRBJ2-7; maybe TRBD2 (6 bases). The CDR3 extends over 14 amino acids. V was clipped by 0 bases and J by 6 bases, with 15 bases between them. The germline V gene has CDR1 DFQATT and CDR2 SNEGSKA (reference sequence). The CDR3 DNA sequence: TGCAGTGCTAGAGATTGGAGACTAGTTAGCGAGCAGTACTTC. Translated: CSARDWRLVSEQYF.

This clonotype was detected many times. V usage is TRBV7-9 and J usage is TRBJ2-1; 14 nucleotides agree with TRBD2. The V gene end was trimmed by 5 bases and the J gene end by 2 bases; junction bases not matched to a gene: 2. CDR1 is SEHNR, CDR2 FQNEAQ, per germline (reference sequence). This CDR3 contains 16 residues. The CDR3 reads CASSKGLAGAYNEQFF. The CDR3 region has the DNA TGTGCCAGCAGCAAGGGACTAGCGGGAGCCTACAATGAGCAGTTCTTC. Complete variable domain (other parts from reference TRBV7-9 and TRBJ2-1): DTGVSQNPRHKITKRGQNVTFRCDPISEHNRLYWYRQTLGQGPEFLTYFQNEAQLEKSRLLSDRFSAERPKGSFSTLEIQRTEQGDSAMYLCASSKGLAGAYNEQFFGPGTRLTVL.

This clonotype was counted between two and nine times. The rearrangement joins TRBV7-2 to TRBJ2-3; 9 bases map to TRBD1. Per the germline V gene, CDR1 is SGHTA and CDR2 is FQGNSA. CDR3 size: 18 residues. Trimming took 4 bases from V and 4 from J; bases not matched to a gene: 15. CDR3 residues: CASSSAPYRGRSADTQYF. The CDR3, as DNA: TGTGCCAGCAGCTCCGCCCCCTACAGGGGGCGTAGTGCAGATACGCAGTATTTT.

This clonotype was seen many times. This chain links TRBV5-1 with TRBJ1-3; D not resolved. The germline V gene has CDR1 SGHRS and CDR2 YFSETQ. V lost 4 bases and J lost 4, with 12 bases in between. The CDR3 has 14 residues. This chain's CDR3 is CASSLVGYGNTIYF. In nucleotides, the CDR3 is TGCGCCAGCAGCCTAGTCGGCTACGGAAACACCATATATTTT.

The sample holds many counts of this clonotype. The rearrangement uses TRBV28 and TRBJ1-5; TRBD1 is a possible D gene (5 bases). Trimming cost V 2 bases and J 2 bases, with 10 bases left between them. The CDR3 has 15 amino acids. In germline, CDR1 is MDHEN, CDR2 SYDVKM. This CDR3 is CASSLARVGNQPQHF. The CDR3 nucleotides read TGTGCCAGCAGTTTAGCCAGGGTTGGCAATCAGCCCCAGCATTTT.

This clonotype has ten or more counts. This rearrangement joins TRBV7-8 to TRBJ1-5, with D uncertain. The CDR3 is 15 residues long. With 5 bases removed from V and 11 bases from J, the gap between germline ends came to 22 bases. Germline V lookup: CDR1 SGHVS, CDR2 FQNEAQ. The CDR3 DNA sequence: TGTGCCAGCAGCCCACGGACTCAGGCTGTCGGGGCCCAGCATTTT. Translating gives CASSPRTQAVGAQHF.

This clonotype was found a few times. The chain is built from TRBV28 and TRBJ1-4; D is undetermined. The CDR3 consists of 12 residues. V lost 6 bases and J lost 9, with 11 bases in between. Germline V gene data show CDR1 as MDHEN and CDR2 as SYDVKM. For the CDR3, the DNA is TGTGCCAGCAGCCCCCTGCTCCAAAAACTGTTTTTT. It encodes CASSPLLQKLFF.

This clonotype was seen at least ten times. The J gene is TRBJ2-5, the V gene TRBV4-1; 10 bases line up with TRBD2. The V segment lost 1 base and the J segment 5 bases; nucleotides outside the gene matches: 13. The germline V gene encodes CDR1 MGHRA and CDR2 YSYEKL. CDR3 length equals 18 residues. CDR3: CASSQGSGSGRASETQYF. The CDR3 DNA follows: TGCGCCAGCAGCCAAGGGTCTGGGAGCGGGAGGGCCTCGGAGACCCAGTACTTC.

This clonotype is medium-sized in the sample. V gene TRBV7-9 combines with J gene TRBJ2-5; the D gene is possibly TRBD1 (6 bases). Deletions cut 5 bases from V and 5 bases from J, with 12 bases between. CDR3 size: 13 residues. Germline V CDR1 and CDR2: SEHNR, FQNEAQ (reference sequence). The CDR3 nucleotides are TGTGCCAGCAGCCCAAGGGGGAAGGAGACCCAGTACTTC. Its translation is CASSPRGKETQYF. Full variable domain (missing parts from reference TRBV7-9 and TRBJ2-5): DTGVSQNPRHKITKRGQNVTFRCDPISEHNRLYWYRQTLGQGPEFLTYFQNEAQLEKSRLLSDRFSAERPKGSFSTLEIQRTEQGDSAMYLCASSPRGKETQYFGPGTRLLVL.

This clonotype was observed many times. This rearrangement joins TRBV6-1 to TRBJ1-1, with 9 bases that match TRBD1. Germline CDR1 MNHNS, CDR2 SASEGT. The CDR3 is made up of 13 amino acids. Trimming cost V 10 bases and J 1 base; bases outside gene matches: 4. DNA of the CDR3: TGTGCCACCGGGACAGGGACGAACACTGAAGCTTTCTTT. Its protein product is CATGTGTNTEAFF.

This clonotype was observed at least ten times. CDR3 region: CSGKGAESPLHF. The CDR3 nucleotides read TGCAGTGGGAAGGGGGCGGAATCACCCCTCCACTTT. The gene calls are TRBV20-1 and TRBJ1-6; 7 positions match TRBD1. The CDR3 has 12 residues. The V and J ends lost 7 bases and 10 bases, in that order; junction bases with no gene match: 7. Germline loops: CDR1 DFQATT, CDR2 SNEGSKA (reference sequence).

A remark on this clonotype: Possible read error: a much larger clone is one base away. The chain is built from TRBV18 and TRBJ1-2; D call uncertain. V lost 8 bases, J lost 6 bases, and 16 bases lay in between. The germline V gene has CDR1 KGHSH and CDR2 LQKENI. The CDR3 contains 13 residues. The CDR3 sequence: CASTRTQRHGYTF. The CDR3 DNA reads TGTGCCAGCACGCGCACCCAGAGACATGGCTACACCTTC.

There are many counts of this clonotype. The rearrangement uses TRBV21-1 and TRBJ1-6; the table gives TRBD1 as D, unverified against the DNA. TRBV21-1 is given as a pseudogene. The CDR3 loop spans 18 amino acids. CDR3 DNA sequence: TGTGCCAGCAGCAAAGAGTTCGGACAGGCCTTAATGGGTTCACCCCTCCACTTT. It is translated as CASSKEFGQALMGSPLHF.

This clonotype has ten or more counts. The chain combines TRBV18 with TRBJ1-1, with 11 bases aligning to TRBD1. With V trimmed by 8 bases and J by 5 bases, 7 bases remained unmatched. The CDR3 loop spans 14 amino acids. CDR1 is KGHSH and CDR2 is LQKENI in the germline V gene. CDR3: CASSGTGGRTEAFF. CDR3 nucleotide sequence: TGTGCCAGCAGCGGGACAGGGGGAAGGACTGAAGCTTTCTTT.